Described below is a single TCR beta chain sequence and its context. CDR1 and CDR2 (germline): MNHEY, SMNVEV (reference sequence). After removal of 5 bases from V and 4 bases from J, the junction contained 10 bases not matched to a gene. CDR3 length: 17 residues. The sample originates from a study of blood T cells in healthy people across ages. A sample-barcoded 5' primer and a J-beta primer mix were used in a second PCR of about 6 to 12 cycles. Via MiXCR, TCRdb re-called the 5' RACE reads, giving one row per CDR3 protein. The repertoire holds approximately 940,000 distinct CDR3 sequences, under 50% seen once, with around 15% in the top ten.

The sequenced sample consisted of blood. The V call is TRBV27, the J call TRBJ2-1, with 11 bases matching TRBD2. This clonotype was obtained from a man aged 30-40 years in good health. This chain's CDR3 is CASSPSLAGGTYNEQFF. Here the CDR3 DNA reads TGTGCCAGCAGTCCATCCCTAGCGGGGGGAACTTACAATGAGCAGTTCTTC.